The 26 T cell receptor beta chains presented below share a single source sample, sequenced in a study of blood T cell repertoires in COVID-19. Only in-frame clones appear in the TCRdb table, and some are missing; sequencing was by immunoSEQ multiplex PCR. The sample shows 250,000 to 350,000 clones, 80% to 90% of them seen only once. Material: peripheral blood. These receptors all come from a woman between 45 and 60 years old with COVID-19, enrolled during active disease.

This chain uses TRBV19 with TRBJ2-1, with D perhaps matching TRBD2 (5 bases). The V end was cut by 3 bases, the J end by 7 bases, with 19 bases between. Per the germline V gene, CDR1 is LNHDA and CDR2 is SQIVND (reference sequence). The CDR3 spans 16 residues. CDR3 nucleotides: TGTGCCAGTAGTATTAGGCTAGCTGCCCTGGGGAATGAGCAGTTCTTC. Its protein product is CASSIRLAALGNEQFF.

As to this clone: Different DNA sequences within this sample yield the same CDR3. The J gene is TRBJ2-7, the V gene TRBV19; D remains unclear. Germline assignment: CDR1 LNHDA and CDR2 SQIVND (reference sequence). This CDR3 spans 14 amino acids. Between the trimmed V and J ends, which lost 1 base and 0 bases, there was a span of 7 bases. The CDR3 sequence: CASSIVASSYEQYF. CDR3 bases: TGTGCCAGTAGTATAGTGGCTTCCTCCTACGAGCAGTACTTC.

V gene TRBV7-2 combines with J gene TRBJ1-2, with D possibly being TRBD1 (5 bases). V was trimmed by 4 bases and J by 8 bases, leaving 23 bases between them. The CDR3 has 16 amino acids. Per the germline V gene, CDR1 is SGHTA and CDR2 is FQGNSA. CDR3 DNA sequence: TGTGCCAGCAGCTCCACCCAGGGAGGGGTTAGAGGGGGCTACACCTTC. Translated, it gives CASSSTQGGVRGGYTF. The full variable domain, its missing parts supplied by reference TRBV7-2 and TRBJ1-2, is GAGVSQSPSNKVTEKGKDVELRCDPISGHTALYWYRQSLGQGLEFLIYFQGNSAPDKSGLPSDRFSAERTGGSVSTLTIQRTQQEDSAVYLCASSSTQGGVRGGYTFGSGTRLTVV.

This clone was counted a few times. CDR3 sequence: CASIKESSEQFF. CDR3 DNA sequence: TGTGCCAGCATTAAAGAGTCTAGTGAGCAGTTCTTC. The genes are TRBV6-5 and TRBJ2-1; no definite D call. Germline-derived CDR1 and CDR2 are MNHEY and SVGAGI. The CDR3 sequence is 12 residues long. Trimming left V 7 bases short and J 9 bases short, with 13 bases between.

The CDR3 loop reads CASSLRGGMNTEAFF. The CDR3 DNA follows: TGTGCCAGCAGCTTAAGGGGGGGGATGAACACTGAAGCTTTCTTT. This rearrangement joins TRBV11-2 to TRBJ1-1; weak D call: TRBD1 (6 bases). The germline V gene encodes CDR1 SGHAT and CDR2 FQNNGV. The CDR3 spans 15 residues. Trimming stripped 2 bases from V and 0 bases from J, with 10 bases between.

The chain recombines TRBV10-3 with TRBJ2-1, with D possibly matching TRBD2 (5 bases). V shed 4 bases and J shed 2 bases, with 12 bases lying between them. CDR1 ENHRY and CDR2 SYGVKD come from the germline V gene. This CDR3 spans 15 amino acids. The CDR3 loop reads CAISVSGGTYNEQFF. The CDR3 nucleotides are TGTGCCATCAGTGTGAGCGGAGGTACCTACAATGAGCAGTTCTTC.

The V and J genes are TRBV10-3 and TRBJ2-7; D possibly corresponds to TRBD2 (6 bases). Deletions cut 11 bases from V and 2 bases from J, with 19 bases between. Germline CDR1 ENHRY, CDR2 SYGVKD. The CDR3 contains 14 residues. CDR3 residues: CAHQEGIGTYEQYF. The CDR3 DNA reads as TGTGCCCATCAGGAGGGAATCGGAACCTACGAGCAGTACTTC.

V is TRBV19 and J is TRBJ2-5; no firm D call. This CDR3 is built from 12 residues. V was shortened by 8 bases and J by 5 bases, with 12 bases between the two germline ends. From germline, CDR1 is LNHDA and CDR2 SQIVND (reference sequence). The CDR3 DNA is TGTGCCAGTTCTGAGCCCGGGGAGACCCAGTACTTC. Its protein product is CASSEPGETQYF.

The CDR3 protein is CASSEDPPYLTGLRTGELFF. As DNA, the CDR3 is TGTGCCAGCAGTGAAGATCCCCCTTACTTGACAGGGCTTCGAACCGGGGAGCTGTTTTTT. The chain links TRBV6-1 to TRBJ2-2, with 7 bases fitting TRBD1. The CDR3 is 20 residues long. Germline trimming cut 1 base from V and 5 bases from J; bases unmatched to any gene: 19. CDR1 is MNHNS and CDR2 is SASEGT in the germline V gene.

The CDR3 reads CASSLDRAGKLFF. In DNA form, the CDR3 reads TGTGCCAGCAGTCTGGACAGGGCCGGAAAACTGTTTTTT. The rearrangement links TRBV5-4 to TRBJ1-4; 8 bases line up with TRBD1. The CDR3 consists of 13 residues. V dropped 5 bases and J dropped 10; count of bases not matched to a gene: 7. Germline values: CDR1 SGHNT, CDR2 YYREEE (reference sequence).

V and J are TRBV7-3 and TRBJ2-6; D not resolved. V lost 5 bases and J lost 0, with 5 bases in between. Per the germline V gene, CDR1 is SGHTA and CDR2 is FQGTGA. The CDR3 length is 14 residues. In nucleotides, the CDR3 is TGTGCCAGCAGCCTAGGCTCTGGGGCCAACGTCCTGACTTTC. This sequence encodes CASSLGSGANVLTF.

The chain uses TRBV6-4 and TRBJ2-1; TRBD1 agrees at 9 bases. The CDR3 covers 16 residues. CDR1 is MRHNA, CDR2 SNTAGT, per germline. V lost 4 bases, J lost 7 bases, and 11 bases stayed unmatched. The chain's CDR3 is CASSASGTGSVNEQFF. CDR3 coding DNA: TGTGCCAGCAGTGCCTCCGGGACAGGGAGCGTGAATGAGCAGTTCTTC.

The chain uses TRBV7-2 and TRBJ2-5, with a weak D call TRBD2 (6 bases). CDR1 is SGHTA, CDR2 FQGNSA, per germline. V lost 3 bases, J lost 5 bases, and 7 bases lay in between. The CDR3 has 12 residues. CDR3 loop: CASSFAGETQYF. For the CDR3, the DNA is TGTGCCAGCAGCTTTGCGGGGGAGACCCAGTACTTC.

V gene TRBV7-9 combines with J gene TRBJ2-3, with 10 bases lining up with TRBD2. V was pared by 4 bases and J by 5 bases, with 3 bases of the junction left unmatched. Germline V lookup: CDR1 SEHNR, CDR2 FQNEAQ (reference sequence). CDR3 length: 14 residues. The CDR3, as DNA: TGTGCCAGCAGCTCTAGCGGGAGAGGAGATACGCAGTATTTT. Encoded protein: CASSSSGRGDTQYF.

This sequence joins TRBV28 and TRBJ1-1; D gene unclear. Germline loops: CDR1 MDHEN, CDR2 SYDVKM. This CDR3 region has 12 residues. The V end was cut by 6 bases, the J end by 4 bases, with 9 bases between. The CDR3, as DNA: TGTGCCAGCAGCCTCTTCGGCACTGAAGCTTTCTTT. Its protein product is CASSLFGTEAFF.

The V gene is TRBV4-2, the J gene TRBJ2-3; TRBD2 matches at 12 bases. The CDR3 totals 18 residues. Germline CDR1 LGHNA, CDR2 YNFKEQ. V dropped 3 bases and J dropped 4; count of bases not matched to a gene: 11. In nucleotides, the CDR3 is TGTGCCAGCAGCCATTCCCTAGCGGGAGGGCCTAGTGCAGATACGCAGTATTTT. As protein: CASSHSLAGGPSADTQYF.

In this sample, this clone turned up once. This chain links TRBV4-2 with TRBJ2-1; tentatively, D is TRBD1 (6 bases). Trimming stripped 4 bases from V and 5 bases from J, with 18 bases between. Germline values: CDR1 LGHNA, CDR2 YNFKEQ. There are 16 residues in the CDR3. The CDR3 coding sequence is TGTGCCAGCAGCCGGGAACCCCACACAGGGCACAATGAGCAGTTCTTC. This sequence encodes CASSREPHTGHNEQFF.

Here the CDR3 DNA reads TGTGCCAGCAGCCACGGACAGGGAAGAAACACTGAAGCTTTCTTT. Its protein product is CASSHGQGRNTEAFF. V usage is TRBV3-1 (or the pseudogene TRBV3-2) and J usage is TRBJ1-1, with 8 bases fitting TRBD1. Germline V gene lookup returns CDR1 LGHDT and CDR2 YNNKEL (reference sequence). V shed 3 bases, J shed 2 bases, and the junction held 5 bases outside the gene matches. CDR3 length: 15 amino acids.

The chain couples TRBV29-1 to TRBJ2-1, with D possibly matching TRBD2 (6 bases). The CDR3 length is 12 residues. Germline V gene sequence: CDR1 SQVTM, CDR2 ANQGSEA. V lost 6 bases and J lost 9, with 15 bases in between. In DNA form, the CDR3 reads TGCAGCGTGGCCCCGCGGGGAAGTGAGCAGTTCTTC. Amino acid sequence: CSVAPRGSEQFF.

This chain uses TRBV19 with TRBJ1-5; D gene ambiguous. The length of the CDR3 is 12 residues. V was pared by 9 bases and J by 1 base, with 7 bases between. Germline assignment: CDR1 LNHDA and CDR2 SQIVND (reference sequence). DNA for the CDR3: TGTGCCAGCTCCACAAGCAATCAGCCCCAGCATTTT. Its protein product is CASSTSNQPQHF.

This chain links TRBV6-5 with TRBJ1-2; no definite D call. This CDR3 has 13 amino acids. V lost 1 base, J lost 8 bases, and 11 bases lay in between. Germline CDR1 is MNHEY and CDR2 is SVGAGI. The CDR3 nucleotides read TGTGCCAGCAGTTACTTGCGGCAGCGCGGCTACACCTTC. Translation gives CASSYLRQRGYTF.

CDR3 in amino acids: CASSPGTITTGELFF. The CDR3 DNA follows: TGTGCCAGCAGCCCCGGGACTATTACCACCGGGGAGCTGTTTTTT. V and J are TRBV7-9 and TRBJ2-2; 7 bases map to TRBD2. CDR1 and CDR2 (germline): SEHNR, FQNEAQ (reference sequence). The CDR3 totals 15 residues. With 5 bases clipped from V and 4 bases from J, the junction kept 7 bases outside the gene matches.

This chain links TRBV5-4 with TRBJ2-7, with TRBD1 identical over 8 bases. With V trimmed by 0 bases and J by 7 bases, 9 bases remained unmatched. Germline V gene data show CDR1 as SGHNT and CDR2 as YYREEE (reference sequence). This CDR3 comprises 15 residues. The CDR3 DNA is TGTGCCAGCAGCTTGGTTGGGGCAGGGGGCTATGAGCAGTACTTC. Residues: CASSLVGAGGYEQYF.

DNA of the CDR3: TGTGCCAGCAGTTTACAGGTTAATCAGCCCCAGCATTTT. Its translation: CASSLQVNQPQHF. The chain joins TRBV2 to TRBJ1-5; D is possibly TRBD1 (5 bases). The CDR3 extends over 13 amino acids. Per germline, CDR1 SNHLY and CDR2 FYNNEI. The ends were cut back, 5 bases at V and 4 bases at J, with 9 bases in the middle.

CDR3 protein: CASSDTGLTYEQYF. CDR3 in DNA: TGTGCCAGCTCTGACACAGGGCTCACCTACGAGCAGTACTTC. The rearrangement joins TRBV18 to TRBJ2-7; D perhaps matches TRBD1 (6 bases). Germline V lookup: CDR1 KGHSH, CDR2 LQKENI. Trimming left V 6 bases short and J 2 bases short, with 14 bases between. The CDR3 is 14 amino acids.

This sequence joins TRBV7-3 and TRBJ2-1; TRBD2 is a possible D gene (6 bases). Looked up from germline, CDR1 is SGHTA and CDR2 is FQGTGA. This CDR3 contains 16 residues. The V end was cut by 2 bases, the J end by 2 bases, with 13 bases between. DNA for the CDR3: TGTGCCAGCAGCTTATCCTCCGGGGGAGCCTACAATGAGCAGTTCTTC. Protein sequence: CASSLSSGGAYNEQFF.